Below, 12 T cell receptor beta chains from the same sample are listed, as sequenced in a study of T cells after yellow fever vaccination. One entry per CDR3 protein results from TCRdb running MiXCR on the 5' RACE reads. Here the sample spans some 600,000 distinct CDR3 sequences, roughly 12% being singletons. Material: PBMCs, obtained on the day of the yellow fever booster vaccination. The receptor set was obtained from a man younger than 40 who received the YFV17D yellow fever vaccine.

The chain is built from TRBV29-1 and TRBJ2-2, with TRBD1 matching 9 bases. This CDR3 comprises 13 residues. From germline, CDR1 is SQVTM and CDR2 ANQGSEA. Trimming took 7 bases from V and 4 from J; bases not matched to a gene: 4. CDR3 bases: TGCAGCGGATTACAGGGGGCCACCGGGGAGCTGTTTTTT. This translates into CSGLQGATGELFF.

The genes are TRBV28 and TRBJ2-1, with 8 bases fitting TRBD2. The V gene's germline CDR1 is MDHEN and CDR2 SYDVKM. CDR3 size: 15 residues. Trimming removed 6 bases from V and 9 bases from J; junction bases left unmatched: 13. The CDR3, as DNA: TGTGCCAGCAGCCGAAGTGCGGGAGGTTTGGGTGAGCAGTTCTTC. Amino acids: CASSRSAGGLGEQFF.

This clonotype occurred many times. The chain carries TRBV24-1 and TRBJ1-6, with a tentative D call TRBD1 (5 bases). The CDR3 consists of 18 residues. Trimming shortened V by 1 base and J by 10 bases, and 22 bases separated the two germline ends. Germline CDR1 KGHDR, CDR2 SFDVKD. The CDR3 DNA reads as TGTGCCACCAGTGATTTTCTATTGCGTTTGCAGGGCTACTCACCCCTCCACTTT. Protein sequence: CATSDFLLRLQGYSPLHF.

This clonotype was observed a few times. V and J are TRBV14 and TRBJ2-5; no firm D call. The CDR3 is 14 residues long. V dropped 5 bases and J dropped 2 bases, with 12 bases sitting between them. Germline assignment: CDR1 SGHDN and CDR2 FVKESK. CDR3 nucleotide sequence: TGTGCCAGCAGCTATCGTCCGCGTCAAGAGACCCAGTACTTC. Its translation is CASSYRPRQETQYF.

This clonotype has a count of ten or more. The rearrangement joins TRBV5-1 to TRBJ2-2, with D possibly TRBD1 on 6 matching bases. V lost 1 base and J 6 bases, leaving 7 bases between the germline ends. In germline, CDR1 is SGHRS, CDR2 YFSETQ. CDR3 size: 13 residues. The CDR3 DNA is TGCGCCAGCAGCTTGAAGGGGGCCGGGGAGCTGTTTTTT. Protein: CASSLKGAGELFF.

This clonotype was counted at least ten times. The chain carries TRBV12-3 or TRBV12-4 and TRBJ1-6; D is undetermined. V was pared by 5 bases and J by 9 bases, with 11 bases between. The CDR3 runs to 13 residues. The CDR3 DNA reads TGTGCCAGCAGTCGAGGTTTGGGTTCACCCCTCCACTTT. Its protein is CASSRGLGSPLHF.

The chain is built from TRBV7-9 and TRBJ1-1; no firm D call. The CDR3 has 12 residues. V gave up 4 bases and J gave up 8 bases, with 11 bases separating them. The V gene's germline CDR1 is SEHNR and CDR2 FQNEAQ (reference sequence). The CDR3 DNA reads as TGTGCCAGCAGCTCCCGGGATCTCGAAGCTTTCTTT. Translation gives CASSSRDLEAFF.

The chain employs TRBV12-3 or TRBV12-4 and TRBJ1-1; D is undetermined. The germline V and J ends were trimmed by 3 bases and 4 bases, with 12 bases remaining between them. This CDR3 comprises 14 residues. The CDR3 nucleotides are TGTGCCAGCAGTTTGGTGGCCCGGGGCACTGAAGCTTTCTTT. Translated: CASSLVARGTEAFF.

Only a few counts were recorded for this clonotype. The V gene is TRBV2, the J gene TRBJ2-7; no clear D gene. The V gene lost 9 bases and the J gene lost 2 bases, with 14 bases spanning the gap. The germline V gene has CDR1 SNHLY and CDR2 FYNNEI. The CDR3 is made up of 13 amino acids. The CDR3: CASLLGLTYEQYF. The CDR3 DNA reads as TGTGCCAGTCTCTTGGGATTAACCTACGAGCAGTACTTC.

This chain uses TRBV6-4 with TRBJ1-1, with D unresolved. The CDR3 length is 13 residues. V dropped 3 bases and J dropped 1 base, with 6 bases sitting between them. CDR1 MRHNA and CDR2 SNTAGT come from the germline V gene. CDR3: CASSDIPNTEAFF. In DNA form, the CDR3 reads TGTGCCAGCAGTGATATCCCGAACACTGAAGCTTTCTTT.

This chain connects TRBV12-3 or TRBV12-4 to TRBJ2-1; perhaps TRBD2 as D (5 bases). V was shortened by 6 bases and J by 6 bases, with 18 bases between the two germline ends. The CDR3 length is 15 residues. This CDR3 reads CASRSLLGDSNEQFF. The CDR3, as DNA: TGTGCCAGCAGGTCCCTATTGGGAGATTCCAATGAGCAGTTCTTC.

This chain links TRBV24-1 with TRBJ1-6, with D unresolved. Per germline, CDR1 KGHDR and CDR2 SFDVKD. The CDR3 runs 15 residues. Trimming took off 4 bases at V and 9 bases at J, with 15 bases between the two ends. The CDR3 sequence is CATSERALQGSPLHF. CDR3 in DNA: TGTGCCACCAGTGAACGGGCCCTACAAGGTTCACCCCTCCACTTT.